This TCR beta chain comes out of a study of shared clonotypes between healthy human individuals (dated by TCRdb to the early 2020s). Turning to the overall study: The cohort comprised a couple of women and a few men aged 18 to 49 years. To estimate repertoire size and how much clonotype sharing occurs between individuals, the study deeply sequenced the blood TCR repertoires of several healthy adults. Between about 0.94 and 8.9 billion PBMCs per donor were obtained by leukapheresis. Libraries were prepared and TCR repertoires were sequenced by different laboratories using diverse techniques, in order to increase sequencing depth and limit assay-specific biases. For each donor, CD4 naive and CD4 memory were each given three plates, CD8 naive was given two plates, and CD8 memory was given one plate. What the study reported, not specific to this receptor: Across four donors, approximately 5% of naive CD4, approximately 3.6% of naive CD8, 2% to 2.5% of memory CD4, and 0.4% of memory CD8 clonotypes were shared. Based on pairwise subsampling, the degree of clonotype sharing among donors was expected to be affected by sequencing depth. Higher generation probabilities were observed for clonotypes shared by all four sorted-subset donors than for non-shared clonotypes. Because the study included a small number of donors, the genetic and exposure-history diversity represented was limited. Incomplete sequencing was indicated by rarefaction of sorted-subset datasets, despite the large sequencing depth. Naive subsets generally had larger estimated clonotype richness than memory subsets. Sampling was restricted to blood, and TCR repertoires in tissue are likely to differ from TCR repertoires in blood.

Using the deep immunoSEQ assay, multiplex PCR amplified TCR CDR3 regions from genomic DNA. Extracted genomic DNA from each cell subset was distributed evenly across all wells of several immunoSEQ 96-well plates, and each plate was treated as a replicate. For sorted subsets, approximately 0.2 ug of genomic DNA, equivalent to tens of thousands of T cell genomes, went into each replicate PCR. Purified libraries were measured with a Qubit 3.0 fluorometer, size-checked on a Bioanalyzer 2100, and measured again with the KAPA Library Quantification kit. Each immunoSEQ 96-well plate was sequenced on its own single-read 150-cycle Illumina NextSeq 550 flow cell. The authors' analysis ran thus. Because only junctional sequences without quality scores were contained in the immunoSEQ output, filtering matching that applied to full-length reads could not be performed. To assign V/J genes and CDR3, sequences were annotated against IMGT germline references using PyIR, a Python wrapper for IgBLAST v1.9. Reads were filtered out if the reads had weak V/J assignments (E-value above 1e-6), no CDR3, stop codons, out-of-frame junctions, or ambiguous translated residues. V3J clonotypes were defined by identical inferred V gene, J gene, and CDR3 amino acid sequence. Percentage overlap between repertoires was calculated by dividing the number of shared unique clonotypes by the size of the smaller repertoire. RTK rarefaction, the Chao1 estimator, and Recon v2.1 estimates of unobserved clonotypes were used to assess repertoire richness. Generation probabilities for all TCRbeta clonotypes obtained by the gDNA method from a handful of donors were computed using OLGA. TCRdb retrieved this table from immuneACCESS and kept in-frame rearrangements only. Not all clones are present; in checked studies, unresolved V genes account for under half, and no reason is known for the remainder. The V and J calls and clone size come from that table; D and trimming were worked out from the DNA. This sample holds 2,500,000 or so clones; around 93% were observed only once. In total, the top ten clones hold 0.37% of the sample.

The donors were healthy, HIV-negative adults who had no recently reported acute infections or vaccinations. Every donor was a Caucasian adult living in Nashville, Tennessee, USA. CD4+ T cells were enriched by magnetic negative selection, after which naive cells were positively selected on CD45RA and the negative fraction was taken as the memory subset. Blood was collected by leukapheresis, and PBMCs were isolated by Ficoll-Histopaque density gradient centrifugation and then cryopreserved in liquid nitrogen vapor phase. Analytical flow cytometry was used to check the purity and quantity of each magnetically sorted T cell population. Each sorted fraction had its genomic DNA isolated and then quantified by UV absorbance on a Nanodrop 2000c. The CDR1 and CDR2 encoded by the germline V gene (reference sequence) are GTSNPN and SVGIG. V was cut back by 4 bases and J by 4 bases, leaving a gap of 5 bases between them. The CDR3 measures 11 amino acids from cysteine to phenylalanine. The retained sequence is limited to the CDR3, 33 bases, with the frame set at the first base.

This clone was counted once. Its recognized antigen is unknown. Per-nucleotide qualities are absent, and no much larger clonotype sits a single base away. The sequence is built from TRBV30 and TRBJ2-1, with no reliable assignment of the D segment. Material: naive CD4+ T cells from PBMCs. The cell subset or site label on this specimen signifies: CD45RA+ positively selected. This sequence originates from a man between 18 and 35 years old in good health. Some clones in this sample may be carry-over from other donors' samples. The CDR3 here reads CAWIGYNEQFF. The DNA is TGTGCCTGGATAGGATACAATGAGCAGTTCTTC.